These T cell receptor beta chains were read from a single sample in a study of human T cells and chemical hapten exposure. TCRdb recomputed calls from the RACE reads with MiXCR, one row per CDR3 protein. The sample holds just under 350,000 distinct CDR3 sequences, 5.5% to 8% seen once. This specimen consisted of whole blood, obtained in connection with sensitization to the hapten diphenylcyclopropenone (DPC). The receptors were gathered from a woman younger than 35 with alopecia areata. Some clones in this sample may be carry-over from other donors' samples. Both conserved end residues are part of each CDR3. Each record gives: clone size, V gene, J gene, D gene, CDR3 protein, CDR3 DNA. A D gene is named only where the DNA matches it firmly. Clone size is not always given. Where it is, it says once, few, many or a class for expanded clones.

size: many
V: TRBV2
J: TRBJ2-3
D: TRBD2
CDR3: CASRALLAGGDTQYF
DNA: TGTGCCAGCAGGGCCTTACTAGCGGGGGGCGATACGCAGTATTTT

size: -
V: TRBV6-5
J: TRBJ2-2
D: -
CDR3: CASSGGLAGELFF
DNA: TGTGCCAGCAGTGGAGGCCTCGCCGGGGAGCTGTTTTTT

size: many
V: TRBV20-1
J: TRBJ2-3
D: TRBD1
CDR3: CSAAPLSPSGTGGVDTQYF
DNA: TGCAGTGCTGCCCCTTTGTCCCCCTCCGGGACAGGGGGCGTAGATACGCAGTATTTT

size: few
V: TRBV28
J: TRBJ2-3
D: -
CDR3: CASIPHDPRRGTDTQYF
DNA: TGTGCCAGCATCCCCCATGATCCGAGGAGAGGCACAGATACGCAGTATTTT

size: few
V: TRBV2
J: TRBJ2-5
D: TRBD2
CDR3: CASSGTSGFPETQYF
DNA: TGTGCCAGCAGTGGGACTAGCGGATTCCCAGAGACCCAGTACTTC

size: many
V: TRBV6-1
J: TRBJ2-7
D: TRBD1
CDR3: CASDRAFSYEQYF
DNA: TGTGCCAGCGACAGGGCATTTTCCTACGAGCAGTACTTC

size: few
V: TRBV5-1
J: TRBJ1-3
D: -
CDR3: CASSLSPGNTIYF
DNA: TGCGCCAGCAGCCTATCACCGGGAAACACCATATATTTT

size: few
V: TRBV20-1
J: TRBJ2-2
D: -
CDR3: CSARVSASSNTGELFF
DNA: TGCAGTGCTAGAGTTTCAGCCAGTTCGAACACCGGGGAGCTGTTTTTT

size: -
V: TRBV2
J: TRBJ1-2
D: -
CDR3: CASSPRGTAWDGYTF
DNA: TGTGCCAGCAGTCCTAGGGGGACCGCCTGGGATGGCTACACCTTC

size: many
V: TRBV9
J: TRBJ1-2
D: -
CDR3: CASSVGWEGNYGYTF
DNA: TGTGCCAGCAGCGTAGGCTGGGAGGGCAACTATGGCTACACCTTC

size: -
V: TRBV24-1
J: TRBJ1-2
D: -
CDR3: CATSSTVYGYTF
DNA: TGTGCCACCAGCTCTACGGTCTATGGCTACACCTTC

size: many
V: TRBV12-3/TRBV12-4
J: TRBJ2-1
D: -
CDR3: CASSPDRSVYNEQFF
DNA: TGTGCCAGCAGCCCAGACAGGAGCGTCTACAATGAGCAGTTCTTC

size: few
V: TRBV7-8
J: TRBJ1-4
D: -
CDR3: CASSPARADEKLFF
DNA: TGTGCCAGCAGTCCCGCAAGGGCTGATGAAAAACTGTTTTTT

size: few
V: TRBV4-3
J: TRBJ1-6
D: -
CDR3: CASSQRLQPYNSPLHF
DNA: TGCGCCAGCAGCCAAAGGTTACAACCTTATAATTCACCCCTCCACTTT

size: few
V: TRBV29-1
J: TRBJ1-2
D: TRBD1
CDR3: CSVRDSEGYTF
DNA: TGCAGCGTTCGGGACAGCGAAGGCTACACCTTC

size: many
V: TRBV7-2
J: TRBJ2-5
D: -
CDR3: CASSPRYSETQYF
DNA: TGTGCCAGCAGCCCACGTTATAGCGAGACCCAGTACTTC

size: many
V: TRBV29-1
J: TRBJ2-2
D: TRBD1
CDR3: CSVDKGTGGFNTGELFF
DNA: TGCAGCGTTGATAAAGGGACAGGGGGATTTAACACCGGGGAGCTGTTTTTT

size: -
V: TRBV6-2/TRBV6-3
J: TRBJ1-1
D: TRBD1
CDR3: CASSYRSGTANTEAFF
DNA: TGTGCCAGCAGTTACAGGTCAGGGACAGCGAACACTGAAGCTTTCTTT

size: -
V: TRBV20-1
J: TRBJ2-1
D: TRBD2
CDR3: CSARDLLAGSSLGEQFF
DNA: TGCAGTGCTAGAGATCTCTTAGCGGGGAGTTCCCTCGGTGAGCAGTTCTTC

size: many
V: TRBV4-3
J: TRBJ2-3
D: -
CDR3: CASSQVLGRSTDTQYF
DNA: TGCGCCAGCAGCCAAGTTCTGGGTAGAAGCACAGATACGCAGTATTTT

size: few
V: TRBV7-2
J: TRBJ1-1
D: TRBD1
CDR3: CASSPQGQGGTEAFF
DNA: TGTGCCAGCAGCCCACAGGGACAGGGAGGAACTGAAGCTTTCTTT

size: -
V: TRBV20-1
J: TRBJ2-7
D: -
CDR3: CSARDVRAGTVTEQYF
DNA: TGCAGTGCTAGAGATGTTAGGGCCGGAACAGTTACCGAGCAGTACTTC

size: few
V: TRBV6-5
J: TRBJ1-1
D: TRBD1
CDR3: CASRPGTGNTEAFF
DNA: TGTGCCAGCAGACCCGGGACAGGGAACACTGAAGCTTTCTTT

size: many
V: TRBV29-1
J: TRBJ1-4
D: -
CDR3: CSVRDGDEKLFF
DNA: TGCAGCGTCCGGGACGGCGATGAAAAACTGTTTTTT

size: -
V: TRBV18
J: TRBJ2-1
D: TRBD1
CDR3: CASSPTGQGAGNEQFF
DNA: TGTGCCAGCTCACCTACGGGACAGGGGGCTGGCAATGAGCAGTTCTTC

size: few
V: TRBV20-1
J: TRBJ2-5
D: TRBD2
CDR3: CSASTRGAQETQYF
DNA: TGCAGTGCTAGCACGCGGGGGGCCCAAGAGACCCAGTACTTC

size: -
V: TRBV5-1
J: TRBJ2-7
D: -
CDR3: CASSSRGPHEQYF
DNA: TGCGCCAGCAGCTCCAGGGGTCCCCACGAGCAGTACTTC

size: -
V: TRBV20-1
J: TRBJ2-3
D: TRBD1
CDR3: CSARDSRTGGIDTQYF
DNA: TGCAGTGCTAGAGATTCTCGGACAGGGGGGATAGATACGCAGTATTTT

size: many
V: TRBV9
J: TRBJ2-1
D: -
CDR3: CASSATLTGGLYNEQFF
DNA: TGTGCCAGCAGCGCAACTCTAACGGGGGGCCTCTACAATGAGCAGTTCTTC